These T cell receptor beta chains were read from a single sample in a study of cytomegalovirus exposure and HLA in healthy donors. Measured with immunoSEQ multiplex PCR; TCRdb has only the in-frame clones, and not every one. The profile shows approximately 150,000 clones, roughly three quarters of them singletons. Sequencing was done on a sample of PBMCs. These TCRs come from a male donor in good health and CMV-seronegative. CDR3s leave out the opening cysteine and the closing phenylalanine or tryptophan. The D gene is left open where the match is weak.

TRBD1 TRBJ1-6 TRBV27 ASSHDREPLH
- TRBJ2-4 TRBV2 ASSDRGAKNIQY
- TRBJ1-3 TRBV7-9 SSSLLRSGNTIY
- TRBJ1-1 TRBV7-2 ASSPRSGDLEEAF
- TRBJ1-2 TRBV6-5 ASSDAGEEGYT
TRBD1 TRBJ2-2 TRBV27 ASNGPRQGRVTGELF
- TRBJ2-7 TRBV27 ASSLMGGTRIGSYEQY
- TRBJ1-1 TRBV7-8 ASSLRENTEAF
- TRBJ2-5 TRBV6-5 ASSYEYSEETQY
TRBD1 TRBJ1-6 TRBV10-3 AISESGQGPPLH
TRBD1 TRBJ1-4 TRBV6-6 ASSDRGSPNEKLF